The present entry profiles one TCR beta chain with its context. Sequenced by immunoSEQ multiplex PCR; TCRdb stores in-frame clones only, minus some. The table lists about 140,000 clones, 80% to 90% of them singletons. This entry comes from a study of control samples from healthy donors and cancer patients. Germline V gene sequence: CDR1 SGHTA, CDR2 FQGNSA. Trimming left V 1 base short and J 4 bases short, with 7 bases between. The CDR3 covers 13 residues. The sequenced sample consisted of blood. The chain couples TRBV7-2 to TRBJ1-2; D not resolved. This receptor was identified in a woman aged 25 to 39 in good health. In nucleotides, the CDR3 is TGTGCCAGCAGCTTAGATTACGGCTATGGCTACACCTTC. Its translation is CASSLDYGYGYTF. The full variable domain, its missing parts supplied by reference TRBV7-2 and TRBJ1-2, is GAGVSQSPSNKVTEKGKDVELRCDPISGHTALYWYRQSLGQGLEFLIYFQGNSAPDKSGLPSDRFSAERTGGSVSTLTIQRTQQEDSAVYLCASSLDYGYGYTFGSGTRLTVV.